This T cell receptor beta chain was profiled in a study of shared clonotypes between healthy human individuals. CDR3 length equals 13 residues. From germline, CDR1 is SGHTA and CDR2 FQGNSA. With V trimmed by 0 bases and J by 14 bases, 6 bases remained unmatched. Some clones are missing from TCRdb's copy, which holds only in-frame ones; the method was immunoSEQ multiplex PCR. The sample yields a few million clones, nearly 97% seen once. This TCR was sampled from a man between 18 and 35 years old in good health. The specimen was naive CD4+ T cells sorted from blood. Subset of the sample: CD45RA+ positively selected. The J gene is TRBJ2-1, the V gene TRBV7-2; TRBD2 aligns across 8 bases. The CDR3 region has the DNA TGTGCCAGCAGCTTAGCGCTGCCGGGAGGGGAGTTCTTC. It yields the protein CASSLALPGGEFF.